Measured by frequency, the clone carrying this T cell receptor (beta chain) is medium-sized. The antigen remains unidentified. The read halts 3 residues ahead of the CDR3 end, with the missing end drawn from the germline J gene. This specimen belongs to a study of T cells in women clearing cervical HPV infection. The wider study: Donors had HPV16-related CIN3 or worse; 2 had invasive cancer. Controls' single incident HPV16 infection cleared within 12 months without precancer. Blood came at first lesion visit for cases, post-clearance for controls. General study results and limits: TRBV6-7 relative abundance averaged around 0.11% in cases and approximately 0.15% in controls.

Looked up from germline, CDR1 is KGHSH and CDR2 is LQKENI. The CDR3 totals 18 residues. Trimming removed 2 bases at V and 3 bases at J, with 23 bases between. Profiled with immunoSEQ multiplex PCR; TCRdb holds only in-frame clones, not every one. This sample contains tens of thousands of clones. The source material was blood buffy coat. The V call is TRBV18, the J call TRBJ2-7; tentatively, D is TRBD2 (5 bases). The source of this sequence is a woman between 18 and 70 years old with a cervical HPV16 infection that either progressed to CIN3+ or cleared (not recorded which). The CDR3 sequence is CASSPNLESRTGFYEQYF. CDR3 DNA (partial): TGTGCCAGCTCACCAAACTTGGAGTCTCGCACGGGGTTCTACGAG. Full variable domain (missing parts from reference TRBV18 and TRBJ2-7): NAGVMQNPRHLVRRRGQEARLRCSPMKGHSHVYWYRQLPEEGLKFMVYLQKENIIDESGMPKERFSAEFPKEGPSILRIQQVVRGDSAAYFCASSPNLESRTGFYEQYFGPGTRLTVT.